One sample yielded the 8 T cell receptor beta chains listed below, sequenced in a study of cytomegalovirus exposure and HLA in healthy donors. Clones were read by immunoSEQ multiplex PCR, and TCRdb kept only the in-frame ones, dropping some. The sample lists about 54,000 clones, around nine tenths occurring once. The sequencing sample was made of PBMCs. Every receptor here comes from a young woman in good health and CMV-seropositive.

The count of this clone is one. The genes are TRBV19 and TRBJ2-2; the D is unclear. V was clipped by 5 bases and J by 8 bases, with 15 bases between them. The CDR3 totals 14 residues. Per the germline V gene, CDR1 is LNHDA and CDR2 is SQIVND (reference sequence). This CDR3 is CASSSGIVPGELFF. Here the CDR3 DNA reads TGTGCCAGTAGTTCGGGTATAGTACCTGGGGAGCTGTTTTTT.

The CDR3 bases are TGTGCCAGCAGTTACGATCGCGGGGTGCGCTCCTACGAGCAGTACTTC. Translation gives CASSYDRGVRSYEQYF. The J gene is TRBJ2-7, the V gene TRBV6-6, with TRBD2 as a possible D gene (6 bases). This CDR3 contains 16 residues. The V gene's germline CDR1 is MNHNY and CDR2 SVGAGI (reference sequence). Trimming pared 2 bases from V and 0 bases from J, leaving 14 bases between.

The J gene is TRBJ2-7, the V gene TRBV30, with D maybe TRBD1 (6 bases). The germline V gene encodes CDR1 GTSNPN and CDR2 SVGIG (reference sequence). CDR3 length: 13 residues. Trimming stripped 1 base from V and 3 bases from J, with 10 bases between. The DNA for the CDR3 is TGTGCCTGGAGTGCAGGGGTGGGCTACGAGCAGTACTTC. This encodes CAWSAGVGYEQYF.

The chain is built from TRBV2 and TRBJ2-3; TRBD1 matches at 8 bases. CDR1 and CDR2 from the germline V gene are SNHLY and FYNNEI. The CDR3 runs 16 residues. The trim removed 4 bases at V and 4 bases at J, leaving 10 bases unmatched. CDR3 sequence reads: CASSVLRGRQADTQYF. The CDR3 region has the DNA TGTGCCAGCAGTGTACTCAGGGGGCGCCAGGCAGATACGCAGTATTTT. Based on the CDR3 plus reference TRBV2 and TRBJ2-3, the full variable domain is EPEVTQTPSHQVTQMGQEVILRCVPISNHLYFYWYRQILGQKVEFLVSFYNNEISEKSEIFDDQFSVERPDGSNFTLKIRSTKLEDSAMYFCASSVLRGRQADTQYFGPGTRLTVL.

This clone came up once. The rearrangement uses TRBV30 and TRBJ2-5; 7 bases map to TRBD1. Germline-derived CDR1 and CDR2 are GTSNPN and SVGIG (reference sequence). The V gene end was trimmed by 0 bases and the J gene end by 3 bases; junction bases not matched to a gene: 4. CDR3 length equals 14 residues. The CDR3 sequence is CAWSVGTAEETQYF. The DNA for the CDR3 is TGTGCCTGGAGTGTTGGGACAGCCGAAGAGACCCAGTACTTC.

The V and J genes are TRBV28 and TRBJ2-7; TRBD1 matches 8 bases. With V trimmed by 6 bases and J by 1 base, 8 bases remained unmatched. The CDR3 runs to 15 residues. The germline CDR1 and CDR2 sequences are MDHEN and SYDVKM. The CDR3 sequence is CASSVGTGTSYEQYF. CDR3 DNA sequence: TGTGCCAGCAGCGTCGGGACAGGTACTTCCTACGAGCAGTACTTC.

The chain combines TRBV7-3 with TRBJ2-2, with 8 nucleotides matching TRBD2. Germline CDR1 is SGHTA and CDR2 is FQGTGA. With 5 bases clipped from V and 1 base from J, the junction kept 3 bases outside the gene matches. This CDR3 contains 15 residues. CDR3 DNA sequence: TGTGCCAGCAGCCCAAGCGGGGGGAACACCGGGGAGCTGTTTTTT. The encoded protein is CASSPSGGNTGELFF.

The rearrangement joins TRBV6-5 to TRBJ2-2, with 7 positions matching TRBD1. Trimming cost V 5 bases and J 13 bases; bases outside gene matches: 4. In germline, CDR1 is MNHEY, CDR2 SVGAGI. This CDR3 has 11 amino acids. Here the CDR3 DNA reads TGTGCCAGCAGTCAGACAGGGCCGCTGTTTTTT. Its protein is CASSQTGPLFF.